Sequencing of this TCR beta chain was carried out in a study of molecular identifiers for immune sequencing clone quantification. From germline, CDR1 is SEHNR and CDR2 FQNEAQ (reference sequence). Trimming at V came to 5 bases and at J to 4 bases, leaving 14 bases not matched to a gene. The CDR3 totals 18 residues. TCRdb used MiXCR to reprocess the PCR reads, holding one entry per CDR3 protein. This repertoire shows about 500,000 distinct CDR3 sequences, about 25% found once; its top ten account for approximately 0.76%. The sample comprised naive CD8+ T cells from blood, with Jurkat cell RNA spiked in. The subset is: FACS-sorted CD8+CD4-CCR7+CD45RA+ naive T cells. This rearrangement joins TRBV7-9 to TRBJ2-2; 9 nucleotides align to TRBD1. This TCR came from a human donor in good health. Some libraries in this study had Jurkat cell RNA spiked in. CDR3 region: CASSRPGTGFGSTGELFF. As DNA, the CDR3 is TGTGCCAGCAGCCGTCCCGGGACAGGGTTTGGTAGCACCGGGGAGCTGTTTTTT.